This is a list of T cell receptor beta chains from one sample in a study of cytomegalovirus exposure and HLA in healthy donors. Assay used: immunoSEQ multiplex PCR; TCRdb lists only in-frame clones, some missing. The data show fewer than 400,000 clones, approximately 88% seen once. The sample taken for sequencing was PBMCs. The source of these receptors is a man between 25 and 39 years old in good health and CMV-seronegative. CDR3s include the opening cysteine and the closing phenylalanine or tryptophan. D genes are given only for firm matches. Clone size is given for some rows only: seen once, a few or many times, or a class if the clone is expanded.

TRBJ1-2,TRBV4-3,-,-,CASSQDLEQATDGYTF,TGCGCCAGCAGCCAAGATCTGGAACAGGCAACCGATGGCTACACCTTC
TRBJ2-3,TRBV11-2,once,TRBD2,CASSWDLAGGADTQYF,TGTGCCAGCAGCTGGGACCTAGCGGGGGGGGCAGATACGCAGTATTTT
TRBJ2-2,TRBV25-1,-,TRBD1,CASRAGQGGTGELFF,TGTGCCAGCAGGGCGGGACAGGGCGGGACCGGGGAGCTGTTTTTT
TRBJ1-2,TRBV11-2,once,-,CASSLDGGAGYYGYTF,TGTGCCAGCAGCTTAGATGGGGGCGCCGGGTACTATGGCTACACCTTC
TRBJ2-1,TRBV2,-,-,CASSDAGFPADEQFF,TGTGCCAGCAGTGATGCAGGGTTCCCCGCGGATGAGCAGTTCTTC
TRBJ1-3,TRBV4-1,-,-,CASSTVPSGNTIYF,TGCGCCAGCAGCACAGTACCCTCTGGAAACACCATATATTTT
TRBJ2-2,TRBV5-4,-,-,CASSNSRKNTGELFF,TGTGCCAGCAGCAACTCTCGCAAGAACACCGGGGAGCTGTTTTTT
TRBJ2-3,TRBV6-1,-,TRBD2,CASNKAGGGPDTQYF,TGTGCCAGCAATAAGGCCGGGGGGGGCCCAGATACGCAGTATTTT
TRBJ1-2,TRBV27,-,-,CASSLYGLGGTNYGYTF,TGTGCCAGCAGTTTATACGGTCTGGGGGGAACTAACTATGGCTACACCTTC
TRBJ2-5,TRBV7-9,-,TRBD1,CASSLQGMGMETQYF,TGTGCCAGCAGCCTACAGGGGATGGGAATGGAGACCCAGTACTTC
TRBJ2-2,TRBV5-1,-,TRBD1,CASSLGTGTGTGELFF,TGCGCCAGCAGCCTGGGGACAGGGACGGGTACCGGGGAGCTGTTTTTT
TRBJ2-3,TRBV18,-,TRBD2,CASSPPGRLAGAYTQYF,TGTGCCAGCTCACCACCGGGGCGACTAGCGGGGGCTTATACGCAGTATTTT
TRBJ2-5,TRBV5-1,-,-,CASSFFGGQETQYF,TGCGCCAGCAGCTTTTTTGGCGGTCAAGAGACCCAGTACTTC
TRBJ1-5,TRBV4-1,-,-,CASSQLGLYQPQHF,TGCGCCAGCAGCCAACTGGGACTTTATCAGCCCCAGCATTTT
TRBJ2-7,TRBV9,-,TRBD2,CASRGRAGEQYF,TGTGCCAGCAGAGGGAGGGCGGGCGAGCAGTACTTC
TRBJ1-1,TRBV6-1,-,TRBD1,CASGRQGGKTEAFF,TGTGCCAGCGGCCGACAGGGTGGCAAGACTGAAGCTTTCTTT
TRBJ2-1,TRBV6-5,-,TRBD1,CASSPSRQGDEQFF,TGTGCCAGCAGCCCGAGCCGACAGGGCGATGAGCAGTTCTTC
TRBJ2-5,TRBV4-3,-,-,CASSHGGLRVGETQYF,TGCGCCAGCAGCCATGGGGGACTCCGGGTCGGAGAGACCCAGTACTTC
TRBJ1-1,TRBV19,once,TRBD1,CASSIKTGGSKGAFF,TGTGCCAGTAGTATCAAGACAGGGGGCTCCAAGGGGGCTTTCTTT
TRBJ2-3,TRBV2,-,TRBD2,CASSPGGADTQYF,TGTGCCAGCAGTCCGGGGGGGGCAGATACGCAGTATTTT
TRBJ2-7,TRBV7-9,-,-,CASSVEGYEQYF,TGTGCCAGCAGCGTGGAGGGCTACGAGCAGTACTTC
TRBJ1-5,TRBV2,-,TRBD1,CASAQGAVSNQPQHF,TGTGCCAGCGCCCAGGGGGCGGTCAGCAATCAGCCCCAGCATTTT
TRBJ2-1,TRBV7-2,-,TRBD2,CASSYHKAGGSSYNEQFF,TGTGCCAGCAGCTACCATAAAGCGGGGGGCAGCTCCTACAATGAGCAGTTCTTC
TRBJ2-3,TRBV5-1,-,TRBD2,CASNEGLSPGDTQYF,TGCGCCAGCAACGAGGGACTATCTCCGGGGGATACGCAGTATTTT
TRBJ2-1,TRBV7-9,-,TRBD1,CASSNRDRGRNEQFF,TGTGCCAGCAGCAACCGGGACAGGGGGCGGAATGAGCAGTTCTTC
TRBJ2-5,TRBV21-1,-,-,CASSKGGDVRGTCVKTQYF,TGTGCCAGCAGCAAAGGAGGCGATGTGCGGGGGACGTGCGTAAAGACCCAGTACTTC
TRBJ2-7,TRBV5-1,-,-,CASSTTVSSYEQYF,TGCGCCAGCAGCACGACAGTCAGCTCCTACGAGCAGTACTTC
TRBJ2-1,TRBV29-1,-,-,CSVVAGLYNEQFF,TGCAGCGTTGTAGCCGGACTCTACAATGAGCAGTTCTTC
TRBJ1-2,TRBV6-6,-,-,CAIYGQGTNYGYTF,TGTGCCATATATGGCCAGGGAACAAACTATGGCTACACCTTC
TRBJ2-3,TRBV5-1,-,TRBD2,CASSLESSGGDTQYF,TGCGCCAGCAGCTTGGAGAGTAGCGGGGGGGATACGCAGTATTTT
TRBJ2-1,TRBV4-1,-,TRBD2,CASSQVRGGPSSYNEQFF,TGCGCCAGCAGCCAAGTACGCGGGGGGCCAAGCTCCTACAATGAGCAGTTCTTC
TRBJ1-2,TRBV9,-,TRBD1,CASSPWDRGDLYGYTF,TGTGCCAGCAGCCCGTGGGACAGGGGCGACCTCTATGGCTACACCTTC
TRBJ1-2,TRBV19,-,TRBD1,CASNPDRGRLYGYTF,TGTGCCAGTAACCCGGACAGGGGGAGACTCTATGGCTACACCTTC
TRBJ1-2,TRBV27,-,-,CASSLSWGQGYGYTF,TGTGCCAGCAGTTTATCTTGGGGGCAAGGCTATGGCTACACCTTC
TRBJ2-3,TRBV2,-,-,CASRSGLGTDTQYF,TGTGCCAGCAGGAGTGGTTTGGGCACAGATACGCAGTATTTT
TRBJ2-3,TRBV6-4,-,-,CASSDSRVADTQYF,TGTGCCAGCAGTGACTCGAGGGTTGCAGATACGCAGTATTTT
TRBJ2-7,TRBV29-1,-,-,CSVAPGGEQYF,TGCAGCGTTGCCCCCGGGGGCGAGCAGTACTTC
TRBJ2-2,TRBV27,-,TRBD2,CASSQTSGASNTGELFF,TGTGCCAGCAGTCAAACTAGCGGGGCCTCGAACACCGGGGAGCTGTTTTTT
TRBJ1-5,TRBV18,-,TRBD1,CASSPNGGGGGQPQHF,TGTGCCAGCTCACCCAACGGAGGGGGCGGCGGTCAGCCCCAGCATTTT
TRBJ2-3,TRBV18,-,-,CASSPTGGTSTDTQYF,TGTGCCAGCTCACCAACCGGGGGAACTAGCACAGATACGCAGTATTTT
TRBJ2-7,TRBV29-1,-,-,CSVESGVGSYEQYF,TGCAGCGTTGAGTCCGGGGTGGGTTCCTACGAGCAGTACTTC
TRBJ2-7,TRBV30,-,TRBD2,CAWSLLAGNEQYF,TGTGCCTGGAGCCTACTAGCGGGGAACGAGCAGTACTTC